This TCR beta chain emerged from a study of cytomegalovirus exposure and HLA in healthy donors. The study, taken as a whole, reports: Most TCR sequences were seen very rarely across donors, but some public TCRs occurred in many.

In the case of this clone: The target antigen is unknown. The same CDR3 can be traced to other DNA sequences in this sample.

The table came from immunoSEQ multiplex PCR; TCRdb's copy has only in-frame clones and leaves some out. The sample holds some 68,000 clones, around 97% seen once. V was trimmed by 5 bases and J by 2 bases, leaving 6 bases between them. CDR1 is LNHDA and CDR2 is SQIVND in the germline V gene (reference sequence). The length of the CDR3 is 12 residues. V usage is TRBV19 and J usage is TRBJ1-2; D is perhaps TRBD1 (5 bases). The TCR originated in a man aged 18 to 29 in good health and CMV-seronegative. The sample taken for sequencing was PBMCs. The CDR3 DNA reads TGTGCCAGTAGTTCAGGGAACTATGGCTACACCTTC. Translating gives CASSSGNYGYTF.